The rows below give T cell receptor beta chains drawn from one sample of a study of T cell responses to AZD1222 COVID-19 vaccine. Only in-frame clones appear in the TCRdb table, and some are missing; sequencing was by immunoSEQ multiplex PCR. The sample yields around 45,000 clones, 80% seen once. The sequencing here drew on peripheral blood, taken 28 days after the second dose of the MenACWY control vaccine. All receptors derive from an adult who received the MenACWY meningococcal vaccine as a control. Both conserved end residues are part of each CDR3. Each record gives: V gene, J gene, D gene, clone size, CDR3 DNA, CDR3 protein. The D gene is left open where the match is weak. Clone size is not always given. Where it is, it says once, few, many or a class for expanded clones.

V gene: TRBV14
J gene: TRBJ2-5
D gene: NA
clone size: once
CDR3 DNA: TGTGCCAGCAGCCTTCAGGGGTACAGCGAGACCCAGTACTTC
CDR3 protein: CASSLQGYSETQYF

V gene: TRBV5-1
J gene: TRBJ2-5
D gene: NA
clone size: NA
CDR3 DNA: TGCGCCAGCAGCTTCAGTGGGGAGGAGACCCAGTACTTC
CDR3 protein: CASSFSGEETQYF

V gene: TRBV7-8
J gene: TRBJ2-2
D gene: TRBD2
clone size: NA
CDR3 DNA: TGTGCCGGGAGGGAGGGTCAAACCGGGGAGCTGTTTTTT
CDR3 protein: CAGREGQTGELFF

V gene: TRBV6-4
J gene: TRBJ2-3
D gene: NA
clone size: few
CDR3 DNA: TGTGCCAGCAGTGCCACTCCGGGACTCCCCCCAGATACGCAGTATTTT
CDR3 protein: CASSATPGLPPDTQYF

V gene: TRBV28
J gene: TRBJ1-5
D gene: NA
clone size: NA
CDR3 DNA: TGTGCCACCCAGGTCTTGAATAGCAATCAGCCCCAGCATTTT
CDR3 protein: CATQVLNSNQPQHF

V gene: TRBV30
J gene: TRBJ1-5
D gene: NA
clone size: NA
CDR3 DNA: TGTGCCTGGACCCTCAGAAGCAGGGAGTGCAATCAGCCCCAGCATTTT
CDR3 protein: CAWTLRSRECNQPQHF

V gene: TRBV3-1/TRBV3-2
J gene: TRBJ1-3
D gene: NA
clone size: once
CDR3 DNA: TGTGCCAGCAGCCAAGTCACAGGTCTCGGAAACACCATATATTTT
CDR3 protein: CASSQVTGLGNTIYF

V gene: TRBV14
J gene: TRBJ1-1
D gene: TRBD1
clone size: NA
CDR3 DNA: TGTGCCAGCAGCCAAGGATGGGGACAGGATAACACTGAAGCTTTCTTT
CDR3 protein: CASSQGWGQDNTEAFF

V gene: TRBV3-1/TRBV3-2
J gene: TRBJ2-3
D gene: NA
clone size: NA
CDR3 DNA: TGTGCCAGCAGCCAAGGACAGTGGGAAACCCTAGGCACAGATACGCAGTATTTT
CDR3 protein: CASSQGQWETLGTDTQYF

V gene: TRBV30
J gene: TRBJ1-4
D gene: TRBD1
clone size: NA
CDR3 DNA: TGTGCCTGGAGAGCTGCCGGGACAGGTCTGGAGAAACTGTTTTTT
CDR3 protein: CAWRAAGTGLEKLFF

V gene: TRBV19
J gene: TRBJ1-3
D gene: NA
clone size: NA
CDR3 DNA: TGTGCCAGTAGTAACCCCCGGAACTCTGGAAACACCATATATTTT
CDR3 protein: CASSNPRNSGNTIYF

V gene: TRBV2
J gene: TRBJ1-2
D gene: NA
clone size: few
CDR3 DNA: TGTGCCAGCAGTGTGTCGAACGGGTGGGTCGGCTACACCTTC
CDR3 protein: CASSVSNGWVGYTF

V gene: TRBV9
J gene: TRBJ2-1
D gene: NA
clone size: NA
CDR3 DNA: TGTGCCAGCAGCGGGATTAGTGGGTATGAGCAGTTCTTC
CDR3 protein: CASSGISGYEQFF

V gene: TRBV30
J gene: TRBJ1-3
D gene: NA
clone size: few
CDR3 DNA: TGTGCCTGGAGCCGGAATCTCTCTGGAAACACCATATATTTT
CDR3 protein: CAWSRNLSGNTIYF

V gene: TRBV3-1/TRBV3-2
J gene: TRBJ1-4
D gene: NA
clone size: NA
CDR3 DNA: TGTGCCAGCAGCCAAGGAGGGGAGGGGGGAAAACTGTTTTTT
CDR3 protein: CASSQGGEGGKLFF

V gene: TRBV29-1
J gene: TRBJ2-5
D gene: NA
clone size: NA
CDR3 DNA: TGCAGCGTTGAAGACCCGGGCGGGACCCAGTACTTC
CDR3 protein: CSVEDPGGTQYF

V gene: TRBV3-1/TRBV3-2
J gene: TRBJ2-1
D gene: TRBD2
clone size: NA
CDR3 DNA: TGTGCCAGCAGCCAGAGGTCCCCTGGCGGGGGGGCGAATGAGCAGTTCTTC
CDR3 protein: CASSQRSPGGGANEQFF

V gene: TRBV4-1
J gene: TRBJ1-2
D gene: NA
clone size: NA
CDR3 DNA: TGCGCCAGCAGCCAAACAGGGTTGGATGGCTACACCTTC
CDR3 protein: CASSQTGLDGYTF

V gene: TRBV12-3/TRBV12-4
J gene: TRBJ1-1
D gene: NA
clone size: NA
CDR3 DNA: TGTGCCAGCAGTTGGGATCTGAACACTGAAGCTTTCTTT
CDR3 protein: CASSWDLNTEAFF

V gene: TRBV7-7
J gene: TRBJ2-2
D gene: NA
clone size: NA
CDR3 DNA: TGTGCCAGCAGCTTAGGTGGGGGAGACACCGGGGAGCTGTTTTTT
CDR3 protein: CASSLGGGDTGELFF

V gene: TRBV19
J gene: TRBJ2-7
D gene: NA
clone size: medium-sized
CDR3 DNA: TGTGCCAGTAGTTGGACGAACATCGGGGAGCAGTACTTC
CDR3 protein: CASSWTNIGEQYF

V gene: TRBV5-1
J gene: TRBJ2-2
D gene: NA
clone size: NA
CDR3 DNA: TGCGCCAGCAGCCCGAGAGTGGGGGACACCGGGGAGCTGTTTTTT
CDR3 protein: CASSPRVGDTGELFF

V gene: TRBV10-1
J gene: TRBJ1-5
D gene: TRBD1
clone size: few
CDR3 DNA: TGCGCCAGCAGTCCCGGGACAGGGGGCAATCAGCCCCAGCATTTT
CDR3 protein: CASSPGTGGNQPQHF

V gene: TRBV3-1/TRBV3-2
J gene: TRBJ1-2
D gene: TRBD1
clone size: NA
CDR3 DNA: TGTGCCAGCAGCCAAAGGACAGGCTATGGCTACACCTTC
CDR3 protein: CASSQRTGYGYTF

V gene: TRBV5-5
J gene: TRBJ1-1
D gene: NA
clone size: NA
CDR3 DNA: TGTGCCAGCAGCTTGGCCGGGACAACGAACACTGAAGCTTTCTTT
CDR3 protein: CASSLAGTTNTEAFF

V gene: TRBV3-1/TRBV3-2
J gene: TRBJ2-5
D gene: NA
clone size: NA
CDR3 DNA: TGTGCCAGCAGCCTCCAACGCCGGATTCTCGAGACCCAGTACTTC
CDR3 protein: CASSLQRRILETQYF

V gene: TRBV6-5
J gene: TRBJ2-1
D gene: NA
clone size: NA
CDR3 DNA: TGTGCCAGCAGTTACTCGATGGTGGGAGCGGCAAATGAGCAGTTCTTC
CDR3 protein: CASSYSMVGAANEQFF

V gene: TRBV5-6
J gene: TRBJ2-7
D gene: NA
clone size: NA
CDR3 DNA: TGTGCCAGCAGCTTGGGGACGGAGCCCTACGAGCAGTACTTC
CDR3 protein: CASSLGTEPYEQYF

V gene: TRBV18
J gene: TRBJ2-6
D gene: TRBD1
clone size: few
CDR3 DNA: TGTGCCAGCTCACCCGGGACAGGGGGCTTCGGGTTTGGGGCCAACGTCCTGACTTTC
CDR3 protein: CASSPGTGGFGFGANVLTF

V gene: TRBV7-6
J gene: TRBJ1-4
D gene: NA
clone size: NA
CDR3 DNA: TGTGCCAGCAGCTTGGGGGCGGCTCCTAATGAAAAACTGTTTTTT
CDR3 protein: CASSLGAAPNEKLFF

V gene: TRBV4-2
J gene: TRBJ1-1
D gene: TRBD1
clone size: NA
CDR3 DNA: TGTGCCAGCAGCCCGTGGGGACAGGGGGAAATGAACACTGAAGCTTTCTTT
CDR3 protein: CASSPWGQGEMNTEAFF

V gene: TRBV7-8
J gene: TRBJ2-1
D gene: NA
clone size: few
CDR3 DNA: TGTGCCAGCAGCCCCCAGCACGGGGGATCCTACAATGAGCAGTTCTTC
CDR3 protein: CASSPQHGGSYNEQFF

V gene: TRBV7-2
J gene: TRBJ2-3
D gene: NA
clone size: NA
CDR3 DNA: TGTGCCAGCAGCTTACGGCACGGGGTTGGAGATACGCAGTATTTT
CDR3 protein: CASSLRHGVGDTQYF